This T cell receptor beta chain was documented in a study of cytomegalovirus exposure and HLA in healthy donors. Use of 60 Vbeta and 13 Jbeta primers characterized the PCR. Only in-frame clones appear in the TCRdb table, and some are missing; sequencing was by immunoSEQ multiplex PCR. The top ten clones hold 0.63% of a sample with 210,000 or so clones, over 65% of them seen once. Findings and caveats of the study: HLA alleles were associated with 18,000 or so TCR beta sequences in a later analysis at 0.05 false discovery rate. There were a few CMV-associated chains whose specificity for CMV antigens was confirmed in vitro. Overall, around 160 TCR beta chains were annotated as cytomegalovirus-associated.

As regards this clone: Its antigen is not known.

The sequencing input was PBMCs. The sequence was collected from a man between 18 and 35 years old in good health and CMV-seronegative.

CDR3 residues: CASRDRQGLGDGYTF. CDR3 sequence (DNA): TGTGCCAGCAGGGACCGACAGGGCCTGGGGGATGGCTACACCTTC. The rearrangement links TRBV6-5 to TRBJ1-2; TRBD1 agrees at 7 bases. Germline values: CDR1 MNHEY, CDR2 SVGAGI. V was clipped by 6 bases and J by 6 bases; unmatched bases: 13. This CDR3 has 15 residues.